A selection of T cell receptor beta chains follows, all from one sample in a study of shared clonotypes between healthy human individuals. Sequencing used immunoSEQ multiplex PCR; TCRdb keeps in-frame clones, though not all of them. The sample carries about 2 million clones, about 95% recorded once. Sequencing input: naive CD8+ T cells sorted from blood. Every receptor here comes from a man aged 18 to 35 in good health. Both conserved end residues are part of each CDR3. The D gene is left open where the match is weak. Clone size is shown for a subset of rows, as once, few, many or a class of expanded clone.

. | . | TRBJ2-7 | TRBV5-4 | TGTGCCAGCAGCTTGCTGGGCGACTCCATCGAGCAGTACTTC | CASSLLGDSIEQYF
. | . | TRBJ2-5 | TRBV7-6 | TGTGCCAGCAGCCCCGGAATCAGCCAAGAGACCCAGTACTTC | CASSPGISQETQYF
. | . | TRBJ2-7 | TRBV27 | TGTGCCAGCAGTTTACACGGAAGCTCCTACGAGCAGTACTTC | CASSLHGSSYEQYF
. | TRBD1 | TRBJ2-7 | TRBV5-4 | TGTGCCAGCAGCGGCGGAGACAGGGGGTACGAGCAGTACTTC | CASSGGDRGYEQYF
. | . | TRBJ1-2 | TRBV5-4 | TGTGCCAGCAGCTTGGAGGGGGGCGGCTACACCTTC | CASSLEGGGYTF
. | . | TRBJ2-3 | TRBV9 | TGTGCCAGCAGCGTAGTTCGGGGAGGTGATACGCAGTATTTT | CASSVVRGGDTQYF
. | TRBD2 | TRBJ2-5 | TRBV7-6 | TGTGCCAGCAGCTCGATAGCGGGAGACTTCGAGACCCAGTACTTC | CASSSIAGDFETQYF
. | TRBD1 | TRBJ1-1 | TRBV5-1 | TGCGCCAGCAGCCTATGGACAGGGATGGCCACTGAAGCTTTCTTT | CASSLWTGMATEAFF
. | . | TRBJ2-7 | TRBV5-4 | TGTGCTAGCCCCAGCGGGCTTTCCTACGAGCAGTACTTC | CASPSGLSYEQYF
. | . | TRBJ1-1 | TRBV9 | TGTGCCAGCAGCGTAGCGACAGGTTCCGAAGCTTTCTTT | CASSVATGSEAFF
. | . | TRBJ1-6 | TRBV5-4 | TGTGCCAGCAGCGCGGGACGCGGGTATAATTCACCCCTCCACTTT | CASSAGRGYNSPLHF
. | TRBD2 | TRBJ2-5 | TRBV9 | TGTGCCAGCAGCGTAGCCGGACTAGCGGGAGAGACCCAGTACTTC | CASSVAGLAGETQYF
. | . | TRBJ2-7 | TRBV20-1 | TGCAGTGCTAACATGGGGTTCGAGCAGTACTTC | CSANMGFEQYF
. | TRBD1 | TRBJ1-3 | TRBV9 | TGTGCCAGCAGCCCGTACAGGGACAGCCCTAACACCATATATTTT | CASSPYRDSPNTIYF
. | TRBD2 | TRBJ2-5 | TRBV2 | TGTGCCAGCAGTTCTGGACTAGCGGGAGCGAGCCAAGAGACCCAGTACTTC | CASSSGLAGASQETQYF
. | . | TRBJ1-1 | TRBV21-1 | TGTGCCAGCAGCAAGGGAAGGGGCCCCGGGGACACTGAAGCTTTCTTT | CASSKGRGPGDTEAFF
few | . | TRBJ1-5 | TRBV18 | TGTGCCAGCTCACCTGAGAGGGAAGGTCAGCCCCAGCATTTT | CASSPEREGQPQHF
. | . | TRBJ1-6 | TRBV4-2 | TGTGCCAGCAGCCAAGATTGGGTTGAACCCCTCCACTTT | CASSQDWVEPLHF